These 16 T cell receptor beta chains came from one sample sequenced in a study of identifying expanded T cells in peripheral blood. The protocol was immunoSEQ multiplex PCR, while the TCRdb copy is restricted to in-frame clones and leaves out a portion. This table has over 45,000 clones, roughly four fifths appearing once. The sample was blood. These receptor sequences come from a person aged 18-69 years in good health.

The J gene is TRBJ1-2, the V gene TRBV6-5, with D possibly matching TRBD1 (5 bases). Trimming stripped 2 bases from V and 4 bases from J, with 17 bases between. Germline CDR1 is MNHEY and CDR2 is SVGAGI. The CDR3 has 16 amino acids. CDR3 in amino acids: CASSYLPGDGVYGYTF. CDR3 nucleotide sequence: TGTGCCAGCAGTTACCTACCCGGGGACGGAGTCTATGGCTACACCTTC.

The chain uses TRBV6-5 and TRBJ2-5; D is possibly TRBD1 or TRBD2 (6 bases each). V lost 2 bases, J lost 5 bases, and 12 bases lay in between. This CDR3 is 14 amino acids long. The germline gives CDR1 MNHEY, CDR2 SVGAGI. The CDR3 region is CASSYPGAGETQYF. CDR3 coding DNA: TGTGCCAGCAGTTACCCGGGGGCCGGGGAGACCCAGTACTTC.

V usage is TRBV4-1 and J usage is TRBJ1-2, with 8 nucleotides matching TRBD1. This CDR3 comprises 14 residues. Trimming cost V 2 bases and J 7 bases; bases outside gene matches: 6. The germline V gene has CDR1 MGHRA and CDR2 YSYEKL. The CDR3 loop reads CASSQQGAQGGYTF. In DNA, the CDR3 is TGCGCCAGCAGCCAACAGGGGGCGCAAGGTGGCTACACCTTC.

This clone has just one count. The chain carries TRBV5-1 and TRBJ1-1; 9 bases line up with TRBD1. Germline lookup yields CDR1 SGHRS and CDR2 YFSETQ. CDR3 length equals 15 residues. V was clipped by 4 bases and J by 0 bases; unmatched bases: 4. The CDR3 bases are TGCGCCAGCAGCGTAGGACAGGGGATGAACACTGAAGCTTTCTTT. It yields the protein CASSVGQGMNTEAFF.

Here the CDR3 reads CAWRGDRPPYEQYF. The CDR3 coding sequence is TGTGCCTGGAGGGGGGACAGACCGCCCTACGAGCAGTACTTC. This sequence joins TRBV30 and TRBJ2-7; 7 bases match TRBD1. This CDR3 comprises 14 residues. Trimming took 3 bases from V and 2 from J; bases not matched to a gene: 7. From germline, CDR1 is GTSNPN and CDR2 SVGIG (reference sequence).

The chain couples TRBV9 to TRBJ2-7, with TRBD2 identical over 13 bases. The CDR3 has 16 amino acids. CDR1 and CDR2 from the germline V gene are SGDLS and YYNGEE. J lost 6 bases, V lost 3 bases, and 9 bases had no gene match. CDR3 sequence: CASSAIGTSGKSEQYF. DNA for the CDR3: TGTGCCAGCAGCGCAATCGGGACTAGCGGGAAAAGCGAGCAGTACTTC.

This clone was observed many times. The chain couples TRBV27 to TRBJ1-5; D is unclear. CDR1 and CDR2 (germline): MNHEY, SMNVEV (reference sequence). The CDR3 runs to 15 residues. The ends were cut back, 8 bases at V and 7 bases at J, with 21 bases in the middle. CDR3: CASALAAAPDQPQHF. CDR3 sequence (DNA): TGTGCCAGCGCCCTGGCCGCGGCACCAGACCAGCCCCAGCATTTT.

The chain recombines TRBV6-6 with TRBJ2-7, with a weak D call TRBD2 (5 bases). Trimming shortened V by 4 bases and J by 0 bases, and 7 bases separated the two germline ends. Germline CDR1 and CDR2: MNHNY and SVGAGI (reference sequence). The CDR3 has 13 amino acids. The CDR3 sequence is CASSSTSSYEQYV. The CDR3 DNA sequence: TGTGCCAGCAGTTCTACTAGCTCCTACGAGCAGTACGTC.

The chain is built from TRBV29-1 and TRBJ1-3, with 9 bases lining up with TRBD1. The J segment lost 0 bases and the V segment lost 3 bases, leaving 3 bases of the junction unmatched. Germline V CDR1 and CDR2: SQVTM, ANQGSEA. There are 15 residues in the CDR3. Here the CDR3 reads CSVEEGQGSGNTIYF. CDR3 bases: TGCAGCGTTGAGGAGGGACAGGGCTCTGGAAACACCATATATTTT.

This clone was seen a few times. The gene calls are TRBV5-4 and TRBJ2-2; D is unclear. Germline V gene lookup returns CDR1 SGHNT and CDR2 YYREEE (reference sequence). The CDR3 covers 15 residues. V lost 5 bases and J lost 8, with 19 bases in between. The CDR3 protein is CASSLGGLRRGELFF. The CDR3 nucleotides are TGTGCCAGCAGTCTCGGCGGTCTCCGCAGGGGGGAGCTGTTTTTT.

This CDR3 is CAWSGLGGTEAFF. The CDR3 nucleotides read TGTGCCTGGAGTGGATTGGGTGGGACTGAAGCTTTCTTT. The J gene is TRBJ1-1, the V gene TRBV30; D is ambiguous. The CDR3 sequence is 13 residues long. Trimming pared 1 base from V and 5 bases from J, leaving 11 bases between. Germline lookup yields CDR1 GTSNPN and CDR2 SVGIG (reference sequence).

The V call is TRBV6-6, the J call TRBJ1-4, with a tentative D call TRBD1 (5 bases). The CDR3 sequence is 15 residues long. Per the germline V gene, CDR1 is MNHNY and CDR2 is SVGAGI (reference sequence). Trimming removed 6 bases from V and 6 bases from J, with 17 bases in between. In DNA, the CDR3 is TGTGCCAGCAGCCCCGGGGCCCTGGGGGATGAAAAACTGTTTTTT. Its protein is CASSPGALGDEKLFF.

This sequence joins TRBV19 and TRBJ2-1, with a tentative D call TRBD1 (5 bases). Per germline, CDR1 LNHDA and CDR2 SQIVND (reference sequence). The V end lost 2 bases, the J end lost 4 bases, and 9 bases lay between the germline ends. The CDR3 is 14 residues long. The CDR3: CASSILGVYNEQFF. In nucleotides, the CDR3 is TGTGCCAGTAGTATATTAGGGGTGTACAATGAGCAGTTCTTC.

The chain recombines TRBV2 with TRBJ2-1; 10 positions agree with TRBD2. Germline CDR1 and CDR2: SNHLY and FYNNEI. The CDR3 has 15 residues. After removal of 4 bases from V and 3 bases from J, the junction contained 3 bases not matched to a gene. This CDR3 is CASSALAGIYNEQFF. In DNA, the CDR3 is TGTGCCAGCAGTGCACTAGCGGGGATCTACAATGAGCAGTTCTTC.

This clone is a singleton in its sample. The genes are TRBV7-9 and TRBJ2-5; 11 bases line up with TRBD1. This CDR3 has 15 residues. Germline V gives CDR1 SEHNR, CDR2 FQNEAQ (reference sequence). The junction had 3 bases not matched to a gene; V was cut back by 6 bases and J by 0 bases. DNA for the CDR3: TGTGCCAGCAGTAGGGACAGGGGGTACCAAGAGACCCAGTACTTC. This gives the protein CASSRDRGYQETQYF.

As regards this clone: Sequence at one end of the junction differs from germline and may be a read error. This chain connects TRBV5-5 to TRBJ2-5; 11 bases are shared with TRBD2. CDR1 is SGHKS and CDR2 is YYEKEE in the germline V gene (reference sequence). The CDR3 has 17 amino acids. The CDR3 DNA follows: TGTGCCAGCAGCTTGGCACTAGCGGGGGACTCCCAAGGGACCCAGTACTTC. Protein product: CASSLALAGDSQGTQYF.